This T cell receptor beta chain was captured by sequencing in a study of blood T cells in healthy people across ages. The amount of total RNA extracted per sample was at least 6 micrograms. Only one count was recorded for this clonotype. As yet, its antigen is unknown. Together with a sample-barcoded 5' primer, a J-beta primer mix was included in a second PCR lasting roughly 6 to 12 cycles. TCRdb recomputed calls from the 5' RACE reads with MiXCR, one row per CDR3 protein. Among more than 1,400,000 distinct CDR3 sequences listed, 35% to 45% were seen once. Notes on the study in general: Diversity estimates from one million T cells were considered underestimates.

The CDR3 totals 14 residues. V shed 3 bases and J shed 11 bases, with 22 bases lying between them. Germline V lookup: CDR1 DFQATT, CDR2 SNEGSKA (reference sequence). The origin of this receptor is a woman under 30 in good health. Sequencing input: blood. This rearrangement joins TRBV20-1 to TRBJ2-5; unclear D gene. DNA of the CDR3: TGCAGTGCTAGTGCCCCTACCTCTTGGGATGAGCAGTACTTC. This codes for CSASAPTSWDEQYF.